The clone carrying this T cell receptor beta chain came up a few times. This specimen comes from a study of Graves' ophthalmopathy and Graves' hyperthyroidism. Amplification of the TCR beta CDR3 regions used RNA transcripts (as template). HTBI primers primed a first-round RT-PCR, and a second-round multiplex PCR followed. TCRdb used MiXCR to reprocess the multiplex PCR reads, holding one entry per CDR3 protein. Among about 620,000 distinct CDR3 sequences listed, 22% were seen once. This CDR3 region has 13 residues. The germline gives CDR1 SEHNR, CDR2 FQNEAQ (reference sequence). Trimming removed 2 bases from V and 4 bases from J, with 8 bases in between.

Sequenced sample: peripheral blood. The chain uses TRBV7-9 and TRBJ1-1; unclear D gene. The clonotype was recovered from a woman younger than 30 with stable Graves' hyperthyroidism. Some clones in this sample may be carry-over from other donors' samples. In nucleotides, the CDR3 is TGTGCCAGCAGCTTAAGCTCCGCCACTGAAGCTTTCTTT. This gives the protein CASSLSSATEAFF.